The sequence of this T cell receptor (beta chain) was determined in a study of spatial heterogeneity in lung cancer. Study-level information: Every unique TCR and UMI combination, on average, appeared more than ten times in raw reads.

To note about this clonotype: Its matching antigen is unknown.

Via MiXCR, TCRdb re-called the 5' RACE reads, giving one row per CDR3 protein. The sample holds several thousand distinct CDR3 sequences, roughly 28% seen once. Per germline, CDR1 LGHDT and CDR2 YNNKEL (reference sequence). This CDR3 comprises 14 residues. Trimming shortened V by 0 bases and J by 6 bases, and 8 bases separated the two germline ends. Study-level findings and limits: The study estimated around 6.5% alpha and roughly 14% beta chain coverage of tumor T cells. Intratumoral expanded alpha and beta TCR counts were found to track tumor mutation counts.

Time point of the sample: sample taken at primary tumor resection. Frozen PBMC, nontumor lung or tumor provided whole RNA, which was sequenced unsorted. The rearrangement uses TRBV3-1 and TRBJ2-2; D gene ambiguous. The sample in question was lung tumor tissue, obtained at surgery. The clonotype was recovered from a male donor with early-stage non-small cell lung cancer. This chain's CDR3 is CASSQESNAGELFF. The CDR3 DNA reads TGTGCCAGCAGCCAAGAGTCAAACGCCGGGGAGCTGTTTTTT.